The TCR beta chain described here comes from a study of blood T cell repertoires in COVID-19. Looked up from germline, CDR1 is SGHAT and CDR2 is FQNNGV. After removal of 5 bases from V and 2 bases from J, the junction contained 2 bases not matched to a gene. CDR3 length equals 15 residues. Enrollment of patients from Seattle took place during active infection, with longitudinal follow-up. Sequenced by immunoSEQ multiplex PCR; TCRdb stores in-frame clones only, minus some. The sample includes about 87,000 clones, approximately 85% of them seen just once. The chain combines TRBV11-2 with TRBJ2-7; 14 bases are a match to TRBD2. The TCR comes from a woman older than 75 with COVID-19, enrolled during active disease. The sequenced sample consisted of peripheral blood. The CDR3 loop is CASSQTSGGAYEQYF. The CDR3 coding sequence is TGTGCCAGCAGCCAGACTAGCGGGGGGGCCTACGAGCAGTACTTC. The full variable domain, its missing parts supplied by reference TRBV11-2 and TRBJ2-7, is EAGVAQSPRYKIIEKRQSVAFWCNPISGHATLYWYQQILGQGPKLLIQFQNNGVVDDSQLPKDRFSAERLKGVDSTLKIQPAKLEDSAVYLCASSQTSGGAYEQYFGPGTRLTVT.